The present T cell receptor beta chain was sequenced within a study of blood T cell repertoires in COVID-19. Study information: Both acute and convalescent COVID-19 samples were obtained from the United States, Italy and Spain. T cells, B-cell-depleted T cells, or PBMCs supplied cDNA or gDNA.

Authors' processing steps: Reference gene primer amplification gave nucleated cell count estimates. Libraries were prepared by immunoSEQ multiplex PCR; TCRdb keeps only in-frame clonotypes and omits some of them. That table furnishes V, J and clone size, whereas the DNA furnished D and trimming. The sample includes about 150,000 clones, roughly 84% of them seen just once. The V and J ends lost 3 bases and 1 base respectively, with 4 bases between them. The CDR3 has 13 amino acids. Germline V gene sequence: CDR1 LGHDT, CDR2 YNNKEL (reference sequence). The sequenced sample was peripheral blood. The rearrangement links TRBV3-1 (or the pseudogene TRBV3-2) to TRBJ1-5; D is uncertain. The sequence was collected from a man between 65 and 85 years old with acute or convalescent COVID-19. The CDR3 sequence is CASSQESNQPQHF. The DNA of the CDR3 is TGTGCCAGCAGCCAGGAGAGCAATCAGCCCCAGCATTTT.